A single sample is the source of the 25 T cell receptor beta chains below, sequenced in a study of CD8 T cells in ankylosing spondylitis. TCRdb re-called the 5' RACE reads through MiXCR, storing one row per CDR3 protein. The data contain 200,000 to 300,000 distinct CDR3 sequences, roughly a tenth of them singletons. The sample comprised blood, either unsorted or a sorted T cell fraction (not recorded which). These receptors were collected from a male donor with ankylosing spondylitis or in good health (not recorded which).

As regards this clonotype: Since a much larger clone is just one base distant, this may be a read error. The J gene is TRBJ1-1, the V gene TRBV18; 11 bases match TRBD1. This CDR3 is built from 16 residues. From germline, CDR1 is KGHSH and CDR2 LQKENI. The junction had 12 bases not matched to a gene; V was cut back by 8 bases and J by 4 bases. The CDR3 loop reads CASPRNGGQGGTEAFF. The CDR3, as DNA: TGTGCCAGCCCACGCAACGGGGGACAGGGGGGCACTGAAGCTTTCTTT.

At least ten counts were recorded for this clonotype. The chain joins TRBV12-3 or TRBV12-4 to TRBJ2-2; 11 bases match TRBD2. CDR3 size: 15 residues. The V and J ends lost 2 bases and 6 bases, in that order; junction bases with no gene match: 2. The CDR3 loop reads CASSLRGLAAGELFF. The DNA for the CDR3 is TGTGCCAGCAGTTTAAGGGGACTAGCGGCCGGGGAGCTGTTTTTT.

At least ten counts were recorded for this clonotype. V is TRBV20-1 and J is TRBJ1-6; TRBD1 might be the D (5 bases). This CDR3 has 14 amino acids. V lost 0 bases, J lost 8 bases, and 11 bases lay in between. The germline V gene encodes CDR1 DFQATT and CDR2 SNEGSKA (reference sequence). The CDR3, as DNA: TGCAGTGCTAGAGATGCAGGGTTTGATTCACCCCTCCACTTT. Translating gives CSARDAGFDSPLHF.

This clonotype was found many times. The chain joins TRBV5-1 to TRBJ2-1; D is ambiguous. The CDR3 is 20 residues long. V lost 4 bases to trimming and J lost 5 bases, with 31 bases between them. Per germline, CDR1 SGHRS and CDR2 YFSETQ. CDR3 sequence reads: CASSPPHSVEPPPTNNEQFF. For the CDR3, the DNA is TGCGCCAGCAGCCCCCCGCACTCAGTGGAGCCGCCACCTACAAACAATGAGCAGTTCTTC. The entire variable domain, with the rest obtained from reference TRBV5-1 and TRBJ2-1, is as follows: KAGVTQTPRYLIKTRGQQVTLSCSPISGHRSVSWYQQTPGQGLQFLFEYFSETQRNKGNFPGRFSGRQFSNSRSEMNVSTLELGDSALYLCASSPPHSVEPPPTNNEQFFGPGTRLTVL.

The chain joins TRBV11-1 to TRBJ2-6; 8 bases fit TRBD1. CDR1 SGHAT and CDR2 FQDESV come from the germline V gene (reference sequence). V trimming: 4 bases; J trimming: 4 bases; junction bases outside the gene matches: 15. The CDR3 runs to 19 residues. The CDR3 protein is CASSSPPEGQVSGANVLTF. In DNA, the CDR3 is TGTGCCAGCAGCTCTCCTCCTGAGGGACAGGTTTCCGGGGCCAACGTCCTGACTTTC.

This clonotype was detected a few times. The chain recombines TRBV30 with TRBJ2-1; 7 positions match TRBD1. V shed 5 bases, J shed 6 bases, and the junction held 7 bases outside the gene matches. In germline, CDR1 is GTSNPN, CDR2 SVGIG (reference sequence). The CDR3 sequence is 13 residues long. CDR3 sequence: CAWAGDSVNEQFF. CDR3 coding DNA: TGTGCCTGGGCCGGGGACAGCGTCAATGAGCAGTTCTTC.

The table lists this clonotype with many counts. V is TRBV29-1 and J is TRBJ1-1; D is possibly TRBD1 (5 bases). This CDR3 is built from 11 residues. Germline CDR1 reads SQVTM; CDR2 reads ANQGSEA. The V end was cut by 7 bases, the J end by 5 bases, with 11 bases between. DNA of the CDR3: TGCAGCGAAAAGCCAGGGACTGAAGCTTTCTTT. Translated: CSEKPGTEAFF.

This clonotype appeared a few times. The chain carries TRBV29-1 and TRBJ1-1; no clear D gene. Germline-derived CDR1 and CDR2 are SQVTM and ANQGSEA. Trimming took 4 bases from V and 2 from J, leaving 11 bases between them. The CDR3 covers 13 residues. DNA of the CDR3: TGCAGCGTTGGAGGCCGGGCAAACACTGAAGCTTTCTTT. Amino acid sequence: CSVGGRANTEAFF.

This clonotype was picked up many times. This chain uses TRBV12-3 or TRBV12-4 with TRBJ2-3, with a tentative D call TRBD1 (5 bases). CDR3 length equals 15 residues. The V end lost 1 base, the J end lost 6 bases, and 14 bases lay between the germline ends. The CDR3 DNA is TGTGCCAGCAGTTTAGGCCCAGGGCTTCGGGATACGCAGTATTTT. Residues: CASSLGPGLRDTQYF.

This clonotype was found many times. The chain combines TRBV12-3 or TRBV12-4 with TRBJ2-3, with 7 bases aligning to TRBD2. The CDR3 runs to 13 residues. Trimming removed 3 bases from V and 8 bases from J; junction bases left unmatched: 5. CDR3 amino acids: CASSFGGSTTQYF. CDR3 nucleotides: TGTGCCAGCAGTTTCGGCGGGAGCACTACGCAGTATTTT.

This chain links TRBV4-2 with TRBJ1-5, with D tentatively TRBD1 (5 bases). V was cut by 0 bases and J by 4 bases, with 13 bases left in between. This CDR3 comprises 16 residues. The germline gives CDR1 LGHNA, CDR2 YNFKEQ. The CDR3 nucleotides read TGTGCCAGCAGCCAAGATGAAGGGGCCTTAAATCAGCCCCAGCATTTT. It translates to CASSQDEGALNQPQHF.

In this sample, this clonotype turned up many times. CDR3 protein: CASSSRLSDDTQYF. The CDR3 coding sequence is TGTGCCAGCAGCTCGAGATTAAGCGACGATACGCAGTATTTT. The chain uses TRBV9 and TRBJ2-3; D gene unclear. Germline V gene data show CDR1 as SGDLS and CDR2 as YYNGEE. Trimming pared 4 bases from V and 6 bases from J, leaving 15 bases between. The CDR3 contains 14 residues.

V is TRBV7-9 and J is TRBJ2-1; the D gene could be TRBD1 or TRBD2 (5 bases each). The CDR3 runs to 16 residues. The germline V and J ends were trimmed by 1 base and 9 bases, with 19 bases remaining between them. Germline V gives CDR1 SEHNR, CDR2 FQNEAQ (reference sequence). This chain's CDR3 is CASSLGFEIVGVEQFF. DNA of the CDR3: TGTGCCAGCAGCTTAGGATTTGAGATAGTGGGGGTTGAGCAGTTCTTC.

J is TRBJ2-4 and V is TRBV6-1; 8 nucleotides line up with TRBD2. This CDR3 is built from 14 residues. V shed 6 bases, J shed 3 bases, and the junction held 4 bases outside the gene matches. Per the germline V gene, CDR1 is MNHNS and CDR2 is SASEGT. In nucleotides, the CDR3 is TGTGCCAGCAGCTTGGCGGGGGGCAAAAACATTCAGTACTTC. This translates into CASSLAGGKNIQYF.

This clonotype has a handful of counts. The V gene is TRBV7-9, the J gene TRBJ2-4; TRBD1 is a possible D gene (6 bases). The CDR3 contains 15 residues. Between the trimmed V and J ends, which lost 5 bases and 3 bases, there was a span of 14 bases. CDR1 is SEHNR, CDR2 FQNEAQ, per germline (reference sequence). The CDR3 sequence: CASSPPGHLKNIQYF. DNA of the CDR3: TGTGCCAGCAGCCCACCGGGACACCTCAAAAACATTCAGTACTTC.

In its sample, this clonotype was seen many times. The CDR3 region is CSGGQMNTEAFF. The CDR3 DNA sequence: TGCAGCGGGGGACAGATGAACACTGAAGCTTTCTTT. This rearrangement joins TRBV29-1 to TRBJ1-1, with TRBD1 identical over 7 bases. The CDR3 runs to 12 residues. J was trimmed by 0 bases and V by 7 bases; bases with no gene match: 2. Germline values: CDR1 SQVTM, CDR2 ANQGSEA.

Turning to this clonotype: At one of its ends the junction is not consistent with the germline gene, which may arise from a read error. This chain connects TRBV2 to TRBJ2-7; a weak D match, TRBD2 (5 bases). CDR1 and CDR2 from the germline V gene are SNHLY and FYNNEI. This CDR3 region has 13 residues. The chain's CDR3 is CANSEGRTYEQYF. DNA for the CDR3: TGTGCCAACAGTGAGGGCCGGACCTACGAGCAGTACTTC. The full variable domain, rest sourced from reference TRBV2 and TRBJ2-7, is EPEVTQTPSHQVTQMGQEVILRCVPISNHLYFYWYRQILGQKVEFLVSFYNNEISEKSEIFDDQFSVERPDGSNFTLKIRSTKLEDSAMYFCANSEGRTYEQYFGPGTRLTVT.

A note on this clonotype: One base away lies a much larger clone, so this may be a sequencing read error. The chain recombines TRBV7-2 with TRBJ1-2, with D maybe TRBD1 (5 bases). This CDR3 has 15 residues. Germline CDR1 is SGHTA and CDR2 is FQGNSA. The CDR3 here is CASTPSLQATYVYTF. The CDR3 DNA is TGTGCCAGCACCCCTTCCTTACAGGCTACCTATGTCTACACCTTC.

V usage is TRBV6-2 or TRBV6-3 and J usage is TRBJ1-5; TRBD1 matches 10 bases. This CDR3 has 16 residues. V dropped 7 bases and J dropped 7; count of bases not matched to a gene: 13. Germline lookup yields CDR1 MNHEY and CDR2 SVGEGT. The CDR3 sequence is CASKTRGQGMGQPQHF. The CDR3 DNA is TGTGCCAGCAAAACAAGGGGACAGGGGATGGGGCAGCCCCAGCATTTT.

This clonotype was detected a few times. A much larger clone is a single base away; this may be a read error. V is TRBV2 and J is TRBJ2-5; 7 bases fit TRBD1. The junction had 1 base not matched to a gene; V was cut back by 6 bases and J by 3 bases. The CDR3 consists of 12 residues. Germline CDR1 and CDR2: SNHLY and FYNNEI. CDR3 DNA: TGTGCCAGCAGCGGGACAGAAGAGACCCAGTACTTC. It is translated as CASSGTEETQYF.

In this sample, this clonotype turned up many times. The V and J genes are TRBV7-2 and TRBJ2-4, with a possible D match to TRBD2 (5 bases). V was clipped by 4 bases and J by 3 bases, with 7 bases between them. This CDR3 comprises 13 residues. Germline V gene data show CDR1 as SGHTA and CDR2 as FQGNSA. CDR3 nucleotide sequence: TGTGCCAGCAGCTCCCGGGACAAAAACATTCAGTACTTC. Its protein is CASSSRDKNIQYF.

The chain joins TRBV6-5 to TRBJ1-5; 7 nucleotides agree with TRBD1. CDR1 and CDR2 from the germline V gene are MNHEY and SVGAGI. The CDR3 loop spans 12 amino acids. V trimming: 7 bases; J trimming: 8 bases; junction bases outside the gene matches: 5. CDR3 coding DNA: TGTGCCAGCAAGACAGGGTTGGAGCCCCAGCATTTT. Its protein is CASKTGLEPQHF.

This clonotype was seen a few times. The chain recombines TRBV6-5 with TRBJ1-4; D unresolved. V shed 0 bases and J shed 7 bases, with 9 bases lying between them. Germline CDR1 and CDR2: MNHEY and SVGAGI. This CDR3 spans 14 amino acids. CDR3 sequence: CASSYSGIGEKLFF. The CDR3 DNA reads as TGTGCCAGCAGTTACTCGGGCATAGGTGAAAAACTGTTTTTT.

This clonotype showed up many times. The chain recombines TRBV11-2 with TRBJ1-1; TRBD1 matches at 9 bases. CDR1 is SGHAT and CDR2 is FQNNGV in the germline V gene. The CDR3 totals 15 residues. V lost 5 bases to trimming and J lost 4 bases; unmatched junction nucleotides: 8. For the CDR3, the DNA is TGTGCCAGCAGCCCCTCGGGACAGGGCTTCACTGAAGCTTTCTTT. As protein: CASSPSGQGFTEAFF.

The table lists this clonotype with many counts. The chain recombines TRBV12-3 or TRBV12-4 with TRBJ2-4, with unresolved D. The CDR3 extends over 15 amino acids. V shed 8 bases and J shed 3 bases, with 17 bases lying between them. The DNA of the CDR3 is TGTGCCAGCGCCATTCGTAGGGTGAGCAAAAACATTCAGTACTTC. This gives the protein CASAIRRVSKNIQYF.